The 4 T cell receptor beta chains below were found in one sample sequenced in a study of blood T cell repertoires in COVID-19. Assay: immunoSEQ multiplex PCR; the TCRdb copy retains only in-frame clones and omits some. The table records roughly 290,000 clones, around 82% of them present only once. Material: peripheral blood. Every receptor here comes from a human donor with COVID-19, enrolled during active disease. The donor label of this sample is uncertain.

The chain carries TRBV29-1 and TRBJ2-1; the D is unclear. Trimming removed 4 bases from V and 3 bases from J, with 10 bases in between. There are 13 residues in the CDR3. The germline CDR1 and CDR2 sequences are SQVTM and ANQGSEA. This chain's CDR3 is CSVVETLYNEQFF. In DNA, the CDR3 is TGCAGCGTTGTGGAGACTCTCTACAATGAGCAGTTCTTC.

V usage is TRBV19 and J usage is TRBJ1-2; TRBD1 matches 8 bases. The CDR3 extends over 16 amino acids. Germline assignment: CDR1 LNHDA and CDR2 SQIVND (reference sequence). The V and J ends lost 6 bases and 5 bases, in that order; junction bases with no gene match: 14. CDR3 DNA sequence: TGTGCCAGTAGAAACGACAGGGGCCAAGGGGGGTATGGCTACACCTTC. This sequence encodes CASRNDRGQGGYGYTF. The entire variable domain, with the rest obtained from reference TRBV19 and TRBJ1-2, is as follows: DGGITQSPKYLFRKEGQNVTLSCEQNLNHDAMYWYRQDPGQGLRLIYYSQIVNDFQKGDIAEGYSVSREKKESFPLTVTSAQKNPTAFYLCASRNDRGQGGYGYTFGSGTRLTVV.

This chain uses TRBV6-5 with TRBJ2-2, with 9 bases matching TRBD1. V lost 0 bases and J lost 1; bases outside the gene matches: 0. Germline values: CDR1 MNHEY, CDR2 SVGAGI. The CDR3 has 16 amino acids. CDR3 sequence: CASSYSTGGNTGELFF. In DNA form, the CDR3 reads TGTGCCAGCAGTTACTCGACAGGGGGGAACACCGGGGAGCTGTTTTTT.

This clone showed up just a few times. V gene TRBV7-8 combines with J gene TRBJ2-1, with 8 positions matching TRBD2. Germline V CDR1 and CDR2: SGHVS, FQNEAQ. The trim removed 5 bases at V and 9 bases at J, leaving 12 bases unmatched. The CDR3 sequence is 15 residues long. Here the CDR3 reads CASSEMSGSYGEQFF. The CDR3 region has the DNA TGTGCCAGCAGCGAGATGAGCGGGAGTTACGGTGAGCAGTTCTTC.